This T cell receptor beta chain was documented in a study of cytotoxic CD8 clonotypes in ibrutinib-treated CLL. Across the whole study: Partial response was seen in approximately 25 patients and complete response in 2; after median 68 months, about 15 stayed remitted, around 12 progressed. Across samples, productive templates numbered 200,000 to 300,000 and productive rearrangements reached about 100,000 on average.

Libraries were prepared by immunoSEQ multiplex PCR; TCRdb keeps only in-frame clonotypes and omits some of them. This table has a few hundred thousand clones, about 61% appearing once. For TCR beta libraries, approximately 2 micrograms of genomic DNA were obtained from cryopreserved PBMCs. Germline CDR1 and CDR2: MNHNY and SVGAGI (reference sequence). Trimming removed 2 bases at V and 0 bases at J, with 11 bases between. The CDR3 has 15 amino acids. The TCR sequence derives from a human donor with chronic lymphocytic leukemia. The sequencing used PBMCs, collected after 36 months of ibrutinib treatment. V is TRBV6-6 and J is TRBJ2-7, with D unclear. The CDR3 reads CASSYPLDGSYEQYF. The DNA of the CDR3 is TGTGCCAGCAGTTACCCCCTGGACGGCTCCTACGAGCAGTACTTC.